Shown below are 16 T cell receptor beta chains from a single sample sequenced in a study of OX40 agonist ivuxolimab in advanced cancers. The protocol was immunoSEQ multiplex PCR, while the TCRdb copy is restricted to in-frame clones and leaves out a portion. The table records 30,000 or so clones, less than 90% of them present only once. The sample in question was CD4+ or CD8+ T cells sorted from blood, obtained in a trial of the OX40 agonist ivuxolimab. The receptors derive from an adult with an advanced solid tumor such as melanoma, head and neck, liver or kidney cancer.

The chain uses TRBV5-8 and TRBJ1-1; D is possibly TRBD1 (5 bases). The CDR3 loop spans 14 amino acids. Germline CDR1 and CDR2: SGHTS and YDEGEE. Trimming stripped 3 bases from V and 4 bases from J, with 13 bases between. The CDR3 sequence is CASSSGAQITEAFF. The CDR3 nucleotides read TGTGCCAGCAGCTCCGGGGCACAGATCACTGAAGCTTTCTTT.

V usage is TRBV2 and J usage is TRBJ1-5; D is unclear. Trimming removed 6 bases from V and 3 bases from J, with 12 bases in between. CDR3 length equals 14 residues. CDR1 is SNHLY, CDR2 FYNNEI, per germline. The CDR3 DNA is TGTGCCAGCAGACAGACTGGGGTCAATCAGCCCCAGCATTTT. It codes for CASRQTGVNQPQHF.

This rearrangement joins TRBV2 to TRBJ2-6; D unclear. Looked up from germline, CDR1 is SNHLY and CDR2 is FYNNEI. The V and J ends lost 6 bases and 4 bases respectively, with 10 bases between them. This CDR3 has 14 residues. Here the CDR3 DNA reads TGTGCCAGCAGCCACGTGGCCGGGGCCAACGTCCTGACTTTC. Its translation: CASSHVAGANVLTF. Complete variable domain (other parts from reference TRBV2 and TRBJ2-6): EPEVTQTPSHQVTQMGQEVILRCVPISNHLYFYWYRQILGQKVEFLVSFYNNEISEKSEIFDDQFSVERPDGSNFTLKIRSTKLEDSAMYFCASSHVAGANVLTFGAGSRLTVL.

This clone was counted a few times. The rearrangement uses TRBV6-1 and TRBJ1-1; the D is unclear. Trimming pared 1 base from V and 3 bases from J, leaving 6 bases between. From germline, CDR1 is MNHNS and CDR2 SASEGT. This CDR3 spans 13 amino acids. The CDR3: CASSEEIYTEAFF. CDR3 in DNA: TGTGCCAGCAGTGAAGAGATCTACACTGAAGCTTTCTTT.

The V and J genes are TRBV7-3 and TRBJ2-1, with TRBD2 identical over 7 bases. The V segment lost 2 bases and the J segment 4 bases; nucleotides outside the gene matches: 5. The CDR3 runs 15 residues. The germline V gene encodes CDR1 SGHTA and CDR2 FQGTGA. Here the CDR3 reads CASSLSGEGYNEQFF. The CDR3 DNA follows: TGTGCCAGCAGCTTATCGGGGGAGGGATACAATGAGCAGTTCTTC.

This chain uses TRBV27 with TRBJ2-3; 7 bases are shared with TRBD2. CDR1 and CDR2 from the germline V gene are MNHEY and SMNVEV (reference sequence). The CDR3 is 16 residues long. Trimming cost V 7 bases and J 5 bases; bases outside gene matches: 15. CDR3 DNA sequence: TGTGCCAGCACACGGTCCCGGGAGAGGGAGGGAGATACGCAGTATTTT. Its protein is CASTRSREREGDTQYF.

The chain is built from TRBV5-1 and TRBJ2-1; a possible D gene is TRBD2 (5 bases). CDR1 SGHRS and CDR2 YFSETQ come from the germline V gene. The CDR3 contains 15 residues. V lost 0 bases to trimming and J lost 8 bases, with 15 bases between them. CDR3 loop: CASSLAFPSRHEQFF. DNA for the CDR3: TGCGCCAGCAGCTTGGCCTTTCCTAGCAGACATGAGCAGTTCTTC.

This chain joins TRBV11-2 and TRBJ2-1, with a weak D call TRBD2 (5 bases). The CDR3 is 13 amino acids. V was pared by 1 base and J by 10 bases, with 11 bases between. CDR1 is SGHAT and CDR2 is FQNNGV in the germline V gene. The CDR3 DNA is TGTGCCAGCAGCTTAGGGGGAGAACGGGAGCAGTTCTTC. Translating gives CASSLGGEREQFF.

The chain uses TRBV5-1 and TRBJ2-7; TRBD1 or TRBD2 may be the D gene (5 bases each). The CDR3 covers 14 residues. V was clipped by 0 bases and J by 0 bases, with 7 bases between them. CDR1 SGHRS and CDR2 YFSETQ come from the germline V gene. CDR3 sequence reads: CASSLGGISYEQYF. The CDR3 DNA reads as TGCGCCAGCAGCTTGGGGGGGATCTCCTACGAGCAGTACTTC.

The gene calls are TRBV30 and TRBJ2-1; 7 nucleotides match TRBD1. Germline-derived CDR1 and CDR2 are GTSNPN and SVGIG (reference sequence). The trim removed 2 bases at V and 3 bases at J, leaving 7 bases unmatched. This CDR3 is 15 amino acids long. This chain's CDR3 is CAWSLGRGIYNEQFF. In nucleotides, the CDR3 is TGTGCCTGGAGTTTGGGCAGGGGGATCTACAATGAGCAGTTCTTC.

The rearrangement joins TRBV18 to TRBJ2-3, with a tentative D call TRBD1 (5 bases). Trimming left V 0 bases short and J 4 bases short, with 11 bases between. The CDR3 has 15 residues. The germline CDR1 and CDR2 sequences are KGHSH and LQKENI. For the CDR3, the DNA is TGTGCCAGCTCACCACCGGCAGGGTATGCAGATACGCAGTATTTT. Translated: CASSPPAGYADTQYF.

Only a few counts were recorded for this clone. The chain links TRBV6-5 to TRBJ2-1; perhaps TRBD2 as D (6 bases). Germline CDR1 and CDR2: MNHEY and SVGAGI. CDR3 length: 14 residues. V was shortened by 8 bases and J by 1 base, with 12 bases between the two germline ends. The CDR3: CASALRESYNEQFF. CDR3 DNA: TGTGCCAGCGCGTTACGGGAGTCCTACAATGAGCAGTTCTTC.

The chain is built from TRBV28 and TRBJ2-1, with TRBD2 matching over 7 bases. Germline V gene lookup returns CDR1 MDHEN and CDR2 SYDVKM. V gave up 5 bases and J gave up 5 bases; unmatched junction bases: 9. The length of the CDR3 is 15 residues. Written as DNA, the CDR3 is TGTGCCAGCAGTCCAGCGGGAACTTCTCACAATGAGCAGTTCTTC. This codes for CASSPAGTSHNEQFF.

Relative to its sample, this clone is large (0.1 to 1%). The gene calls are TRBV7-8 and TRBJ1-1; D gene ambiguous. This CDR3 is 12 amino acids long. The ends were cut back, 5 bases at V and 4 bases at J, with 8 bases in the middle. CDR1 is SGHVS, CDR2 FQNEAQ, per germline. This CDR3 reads CASSQLSTEAFF. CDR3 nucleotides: TGTGCCAGCAGCCAGTTGAGCACTGAAGCTTTCTTT.

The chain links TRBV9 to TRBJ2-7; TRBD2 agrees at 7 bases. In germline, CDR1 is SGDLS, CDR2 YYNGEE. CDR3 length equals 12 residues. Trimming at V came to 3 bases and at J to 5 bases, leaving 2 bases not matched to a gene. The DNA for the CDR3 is TGTGCCAGCAGCGGTACTAGCGACGAGCAGTACTTC. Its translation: CASSGTSDEQYF.

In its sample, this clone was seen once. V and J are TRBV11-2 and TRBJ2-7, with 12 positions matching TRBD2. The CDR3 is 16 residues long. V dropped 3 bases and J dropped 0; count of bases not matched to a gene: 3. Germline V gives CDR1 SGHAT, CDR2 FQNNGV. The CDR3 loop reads CASSFTSGRPSYEQYF. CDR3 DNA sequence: TGTGCCAGCAGCTTTACTAGCGGGAGGCCCTCCTACGAGCAGTACTTC.